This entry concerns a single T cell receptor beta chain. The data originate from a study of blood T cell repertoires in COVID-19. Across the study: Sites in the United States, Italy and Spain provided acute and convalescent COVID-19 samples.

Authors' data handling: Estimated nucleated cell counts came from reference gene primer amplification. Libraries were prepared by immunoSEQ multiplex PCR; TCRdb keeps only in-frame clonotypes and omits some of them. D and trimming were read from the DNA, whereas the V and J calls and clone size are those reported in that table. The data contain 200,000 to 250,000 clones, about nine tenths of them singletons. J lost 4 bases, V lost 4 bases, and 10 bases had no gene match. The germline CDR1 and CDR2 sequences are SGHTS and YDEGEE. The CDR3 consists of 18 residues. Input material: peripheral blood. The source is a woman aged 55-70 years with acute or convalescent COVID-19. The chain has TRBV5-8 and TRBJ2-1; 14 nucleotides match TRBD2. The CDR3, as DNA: TGTGCCAGCAGCCCGGCCCGACTAGCGGGAGGGTATTACAATGAGCAGTTCTTC. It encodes CASSPARLAGGYYNEQFF.